This T cell receptor (beta chain) was profiled in a study of blood T cell repertoires in COVID-19. For the study at large: Spain, Italy and the United States supplied samples that represented acute and convalescent COVID-19. T cells, B-cell-depleted T cells, or PBMCs supplied cDNA or gDNA.

The CDR3 has 14 amino acids. Germline CDR1 and CDR2: LGHDT and YNNKEL (reference sequence). V shed 0 bases and J shed 6 bases, with 10 bases lying between them. The authors' processing: Amplification of reference gene primers provided the estimated nucleated cell counts. Sequencing was performed with immunoSEQ multiplex PCR; in TCRdb, only in-frame clones are kept and a portion is missing. That table is the source of V, J and clone size, and D and trimming were worked out from the DNA. This table holds 200,000 to 300,000 clones, 70% to 90% found once. The chain employs TRBV3-1 (or the pseudogene TRBV3-2) and TRBJ2-3; D possibly corresponds to TRBD2 (6 bases). This clonotype originated in a woman aged 55-69 years with active or convalescent COVID-19. The sequencing input was peripheral blood. DNA of the CDR3: TGTGCCAGCAGCCAAGATACCCTAGCGGATACGCAGTATTTT. Amino acids: CASSQDTLADTQYF.